A selection of T cell receptor beta chains follows, all from one sample in a study of blood T cells in healthy people across ages. TCRdb reprocessed the 5' RACE reads with MiXCR, giving one entry per CDR3 protein. The sample lists 600,000 or so distinct CDR3 sequences; roughly 31% were seen once. Sequenced input: blood. Receptors originate from an elderly woman in good health. CDR3s include the opening cysteine and the closing phenylalanine or tryptophan. A D gene is named only where the DNA matches it firmly. Clone size is stated in some rows and not others, as once, few, many or a class when expanded.

v_call	d_call	clone_size	j_call	cdr3_aa	cdr3_nt
TRBV6-2/TRBV6-3	-	few	TRBJ1-5	CASSYGLGPQHF	TGTGCCAGCAGTTACGGTTTGGGGCCCCAGCATTTT
TRBV30	TRBD2	few	TRBJ2-1	CAWTPGGGGANEQFF	TGTGCCTGGACCCCGGGGGGCGGGGGGGCCAATGAGCAGTTCTTC
TRBV20-1	-	few	TRBJ1-4	CSAPSTGGLEKLFF	TGCAGTGCTCCTTCGACAGGAGGTTTGGAAAAACTGTTTTTT
TRBV21-1	-	many	TRBJ2-1	CASAGLGYYNEQFF	TGTGCCAGCGCGGGACTAGGATACTACAATGAGCAGTTCTTC
TRBV7-9	TRBD2	many	TRBJ2-1	CASSVSGGGNEQFF	TGTGCCAGCAGCGTAAGCGGGGGGGGTAATGAGCAGTTCTTC
TRBV4-2	-	-	TRBJ1-4	CASSQSGGGEANEKLFF	TGTGCCAGCAGCCAATCGGGGGGCGGTGAGGCTAATGAAAAACTGTTTTTT
TRBV28	-	few	TRBJ1-6	CASSLEMGSPLHF	TGTGCCAGCAGTTTAGAAATGGGATCACCCCTCCACTTT
TRBV7-9	-	many	TRBJ1-2	CASSSSGRDYGYTF	TGTGCCAGCAGCTCCTCTGGTCGGGACTATGGCTACACCTTC
TRBV11-3	-	-	TRBJ1-1	CASSFRDNTEAFF	TGTGCCAGCAGCTTTAGGGATAACACTGAAGCTTTCTTT
TRBV7-3	TRBD1	many	TRBJ2-1	CASSIRQGRSYNEQFF	TGTGCCAGCAGCATCCGACAGGGTCGCTCCTACAATGAGCAGTTCTTC
TRBV19	TRBD1	-	TRBJ1-2	CASSTRDRERSGYTF	TGTGCCAGTAGTACAAGGGACAGGGAAAGGAGCGGCTACACCTTC
TRBV4-1	TRBD1	many	TRBJ2-7	CASSPGQGAPSYEQYF	TGCGCCAGCAGCCCGGGACAGGGGGCTCCATCCTACGAGCAGTACTTC
TRBV10-3	-	many	TRBJ1-2	CAISEARGGQTYGYTF	TGTGCCATCAGTGAGGCCAGGGGCGGACAGACCTATGGCTACACCTTC
TRBV20-1	TRBD1	-	TRBJ1-3	CSARDSTGGNTIYF	TGCAGTGCTAGAGACTCGACAGGGGGAAACACCATATATTTT
TRBV5-6	-	many	TRBJ2-1	CASSSRQSQHSNEQFF	TGTGCCAGCAGCTCGAGACAGTCCCAACACTCCAATGAGCAGTTCTTC
TRBV7-3	-	few	TRBJ2-2	CASSLKARTGELFF	TGTGCCAGCAGCTTAAAGGCCAGAACCGGGGAGCTGTTTTTT
TRBV24-1	-	-	TRBJ2-1	CATRSEGVEQFF	TGTGCCACCAGATCGGAGGGGGTTGAGCAGTTCTTC
TRBV24-1	-	-	TRBJ2-7	CAVPRLDSSYEQYF	TGTGCCGTTCCCCGGCTGGACAGCTCCTACGAGCAGTACTTC
TRBV5-1	TRBD2	many	TRBJ2-5	CASTTTGTSTQETQYF	TGCGCCAGCACCACAACTGGGACTAGCACCCAAGAGACCCAGTACTTC
TRBV7-8	-	-	TRBJ1-4	CASSPYRSNEKLFF	TGTGCCAGCAGCCCATACCGTTCAAATGAAAAACTGTTTTTT
TRBV20-1	-	many	TRBJ2-3	CSASRGTASSTDTQYF	TGCAGTGCTAGCCGCGGGACAGCCAGTAGCACAGATACGCAGTATTTT
TRBV3-1	-	many	TRBJ1-2	CASSQDPQGSSGYTF	TGTGCCAGCAGCCAAGATCCCCAGGGGAGTAGTGGCTACACCTTC
TRBV6-5	-	-	TRBJ1-1	CASSYFPLPEARSTEAFF	TGTGCCAGCAGTTACTTCCCCCTCCCCGAGGCCAGGAGCACTGAAGCTTTCTTT
TRBV5-6	-	many	TRBJ1-5	CASRWETARAPQHF	TGTGCCAGCAGGTGGGAGACAGCGCGCGCGCCCCAGCATTTT
TRBV18	-	many	TRBJ2-1	CASSPGGTYEQFF	TGTGCCAGCTCACCCGGGGGCACGTATGAGCAGTTCTTC
TRBV28	-	few	TRBJ2-5	CASQDGATYNEQYF	TGTGCCAGCCAAGACGGCGCGACTTACAATGAGCAGTACTTC
TRBV7-8	TRBD1	many	TRBJ2-6	CASSLEQGAGSGANVLTF	TGTGCCAGCAGCTTAGAACAGGGGGCGGGTTCTGGGGCCAACGTCCTGACTTTC
TRBV15	-	-	TRBJ2-2	CATSRGGVGTGELFF	TGTGCCACCAGCAGAGGCGGGGTAGGCACCGGGGAGCTGTTTTTT
TRBV30	-	many	TRBJ2-7	CAWTRSSYEQYF	TGTGCCTGGACGCGGAGCTCCTACGAGCAGTACTTC
TRBV6-2/TRBV6-3	-	-	TRBJ1-1	CTSSYSSRGTTNTEAFF	TGTACCAGCAGTTACTCGAGTCGCGGAACTACGAACACTGAAGCTTTCTTT
TRBV6-2/TRBV6-3	TRBD1	many	TRBJ2-1	CASSYVGQGNEQFF	TGTGCCAGCAGTTACGTAGGACAGGGTAATGAGCAGTTCTTC
TRBV11-2	-	-	TRBJ2-3	CASSLRERTDTQYF	TGTGCCAGCAGCTTGCGGGAACGCACAGATACGCAGTATTTT
TRBV7-3	TRBD1	many	TRBJ2-6	CASSTPGQGALGGANVLTF	TGTGCCAGCAGCACCCCGGGACAGGGGGCTTTGGGTGGGGCCAACGTCCTGACTTTC
TRBV5-6	-	-	TRBJ2-7	CASSFGADSSYEQYF	TGTGCCAGCAGTTTTGGGGCAGACAGCTCCTACGAGCAGTACTTC
TRBV6-5	-	many	TRBJ2-5	CASRTGPETQYF	TGTGCCAGCAGAACAGGTCCGGAGACCCAGTACTTC
TRBV4-1	-	once	TRBJ2-1	CASSLLSGNSYNEQFF	TGCGCCAGCAGCCTTCTTAGCGGTAACTCCTACAATGAGCAGTTCTTC
TRBV29-1	-	few	TRBJ1-2	CSVRAPRNDGYTF	TGCAGCGTTAGGGCCCCCCGTAATGACGGCTACACCTTC
TRBV20-1	-	-	TRBJ2-4	CSASGMSPKNVQYF	TGCAGTGCTAGTGGCATGAGCCCCAAAAACGTTCAGTACTTC